Below are 5 T cell receptor beta chains sequenced from a single sample in a study of tumor-infiltrating lymphocytes in primary liver carcinoma. Starting from 450 to 500 ng of total RNA, TCR beta cDNA was produced with a primer in the constant region. What produced the TCR beta libraries was three nested multiplex PCR rounds using slightly modified ARM-PCR. With TRBV1-TRBV30 forward primers and a C-beta reverse primer, the first two PCR rounds were run for around 10 cycles each. TCRdb passed the multiplex PCR reads through MiXCR, listing each CDR3 protein once. The repertoire consists of 55,000 to 70,000 distinct CDR3 sequences, with 71% occurring once and the leading ten covering roughly three fifths. Unsorted bulk tissue, about 19-30 mg of it, served as the source for co-extraction of RNA and DNA. Material for sequencing was liver tumor tissue from sampling region 2. Regarding subset: tumor region T2, inferior pole. These receptors were taken from a man aged 35-49 years with primary liver carcinoma and hepatitis B virus infection.

This clonotype was detected only once. The gene calls are TRBV7-9 and TRBJ2-1, with D possibly being TRBD1 (5 bases). This CDR3 comprises 15 residues. V lost 6 bases, J lost 5 bases, and 17 bases lay in between. From germline, CDR1 is SEHNR and CDR2 FQNEAQ (reference sequence). The CDR3 reads CASSDSFSENNEQFF. DNA of the CDR3: TGTGCCAGCAGTGACAGTTTTTCTGAAAACAATGAGCAGTTCTTC.

With respect to this clonotype: It is likely a read error, because the conserved phenylalanine at the end of the CDR3 is missing. V gene TRBV4-3 combines with J gene TRBJ1-3, with 9 bases aligning to TRBD1. V was clipped by 1 base and J by 3 bases; unmatched bases: 4. CDR1 is LGHNA, CDR2 YSLEER, per germline. CDR3 length: 16 residues. CDR3 bases: TGCGCCAGCAGCCAAGCCGCGACAGGGGGTGGAAACACCATATATCTT. Amino acids: CASSQAATGGGNTIYL.

V and J are TRBV11-2 and TRBJ2-1, with 9 bases matching TRBD2. Germline CDR1 reads SGHAT; CDR2 reads FQNNGV. V shed 6 bases, J shed 4 bases, and the junction held 7 bases outside the gene matches. The CDR3 spans 15 residues. The CDR3 protein is CASRAGTSSYNEQFF. CDR3 nucleotides: TGTGCCAGCAGAGCCGGGACTAGCAGTTACAATGAGCAGTTCTTC.

As regards this clonotype: Germline is not matched at one junction end, which may reflect a read error. This rearrangement joins TRBV29-1 to TRBJ2-2, with a tentative D call TRBD2 (5 bases). The CDR3 spans 13 residues. CDR1 and CDR2 from the germline V gene are SQVTM and ANQGSEA. CDR3: CNVERQYTGKLFF. CDR3 DNA sequence: TGCAACGTTGAAAGGCAGTACACCGGGAAGCTGTTTTTT.

Only a few counts were recorded for this clonotype. As the CDR3 is not closed by the conserved phenylalanine or tryptophan, this likely results from a read error. The V and J genes are TRBV28 and TRBJ1-5, with TRBD1 as a possible D gene (5 bases). The CDR3 totals 16 residues. The V end was cut by 3 bases, the J end by 4 bases, with 16 bases between. The V gene's germline CDR1 is MDHEN and CDR2 SYDVKM. The CDR3 reads CASSLSREGGNQPQHI. CDR3 nucleotides: TGTGCCAGCAGTTTGAGCAGGGAGGGAGGGAATCAGCCCCAGCATATT.